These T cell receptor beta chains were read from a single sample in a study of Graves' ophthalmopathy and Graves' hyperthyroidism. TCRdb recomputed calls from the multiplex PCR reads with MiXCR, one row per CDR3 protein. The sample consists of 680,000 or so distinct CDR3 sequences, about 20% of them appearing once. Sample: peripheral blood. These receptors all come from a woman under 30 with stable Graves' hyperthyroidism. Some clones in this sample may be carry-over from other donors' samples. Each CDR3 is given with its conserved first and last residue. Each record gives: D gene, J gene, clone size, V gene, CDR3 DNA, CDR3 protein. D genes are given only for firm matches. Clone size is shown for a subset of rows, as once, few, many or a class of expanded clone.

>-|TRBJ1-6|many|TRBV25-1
TGTGCCAGCAGTGACCGGGGCACCGTTAATTCACCCCTCCACTTT
CASSDRGTVNSPLHF
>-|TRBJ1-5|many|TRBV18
TGTGCCAGCTCACCCGTCAAGGTCAGCAATCAGCCCCAGCATTTT
CASSPVKVSNQPQHF
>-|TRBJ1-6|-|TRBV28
TGTGCCAGCAGTTTCGAGTGGACCCCCTATAATTCACCCCTCCACTTT
CASSFEWTPYNSPLHF
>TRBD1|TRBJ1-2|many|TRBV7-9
TGTGCCAGCAGGGACTACAGGGGGCGAATTGATGGCTACACCTTC
CASRDYRGRIDGYTF
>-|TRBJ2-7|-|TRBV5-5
TGTGCCAGCAGCTTAGGGTTTAATGGGATGGCCCCCGAGCAGTACTTC
CASSLGFNGMAPEQYF
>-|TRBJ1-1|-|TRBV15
TGTGCCACCAGTCACCCAGACGGGGGGGTAGGGACTGAAGCTTTCTTT
CATSHPDGGVGTEAFF
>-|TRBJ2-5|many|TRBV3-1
TGTGCCAGCAGCCAAGATCGTAAAGAGACCCAGTACTTC
CASSQDRKETQYF
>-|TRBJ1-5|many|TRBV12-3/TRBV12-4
TGTGCCAGCAGTTCCGGAACAGGGAGGAATCAGCCCCAGCATTTT
CASSSGTGRNQPQHF
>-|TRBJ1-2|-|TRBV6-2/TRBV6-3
TGTGCCAGCAGAGACCACGCCGGGTATGGCTACACCTTC
CASRDHAGYGYTF
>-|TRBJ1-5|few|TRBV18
TGTGCCAGCTCACCGTCCCAGGGGATAGGCCAGCCCCAGCATTTT
CASSPSQGIGQPQHF
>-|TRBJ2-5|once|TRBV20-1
TGCAGTGCTAGAGATACCGGGGGGCCCGGGGAGACCCAGTACTTC
CSARDTGGPGETQYF
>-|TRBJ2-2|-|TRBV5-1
TGCGCCAGCAGCCCCAGCTTGAACGCCGGGGAGCTGTTTTTT
CASSPSLNAGELFF
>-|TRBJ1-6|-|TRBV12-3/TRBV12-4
TGTGCCAGCACCTCGGGCAGTCATTCACCCCTCCACTTT
CASTSGSHSPLHF
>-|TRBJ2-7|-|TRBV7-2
TGTGCCAGCAGCTTAGTAATCGGCGAGCAGTACTTC
CASSLVIGEQYF
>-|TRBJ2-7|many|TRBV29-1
TGCAGCGTTGACGTGGGTGGTGAGCAGTACTTC
CSVDVGGEQYF
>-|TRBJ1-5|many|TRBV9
TGTGCCAGCAGCCCTAGCCAGGGTCTTCAGCCCCAGCATTTT
CASSPSQGLQPQHF
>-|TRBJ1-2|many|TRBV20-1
TGCAGTGCTAGAACGACAGGAATAGGGGTAAATGGCTACACCTTC
CSARTTGIGVNGYTF
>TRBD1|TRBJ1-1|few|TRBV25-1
TGTGCCAGCCTTAACACAATAACCGGGACAGGGGGCCTCATAAACACTGAAGCTTTCTTT
CASLNTITGTGGLINTEAFF
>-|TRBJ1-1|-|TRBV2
TGTGCCAGCGTAGGGGGGGCTGAAGCTTTCTTT
CASVGGAEAFF
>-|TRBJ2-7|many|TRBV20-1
TGCAGTGCTAGAGATCGTTACAGGACCGGGTCCTACGAGCAGTACTTC
CSARDRYRTGSYEQYF
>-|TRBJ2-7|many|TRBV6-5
TGTGCCGGGCGGTTGAGGGGCTCCTACGAGCAGTACTTC
CAGRLRGSYEQYF
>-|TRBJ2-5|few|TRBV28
TGTGCCAGCAAGCGCGGGACGGCACAAGAGACCCAGTACTTC
CASKRGTAQETQYF
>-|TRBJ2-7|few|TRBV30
TGTGCCTGGAGTCCCGGGGGTAGCTCCTACGAGCAGTACTTC
CAWSPGGSSYEQYF
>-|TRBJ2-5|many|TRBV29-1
TGCAGCGTTGTGAAAGATAGCCCAGCCCAAGAGACCCAGTACTTC
CSVVKDSPAQETQYF
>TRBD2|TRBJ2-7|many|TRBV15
TGTGCCACCAGCCCGGGGAGGGACCTAACCTACGAGCGGTACTTC
CATSPGRDLTYERYF
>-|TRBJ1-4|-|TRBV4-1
TGCGCCAGCAGCCAAGGGGTCGAGATTGAAAAACTGTTTTTT
CASSQGVEIEKLFF
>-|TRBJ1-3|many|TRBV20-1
TGCAGTGCTAGAAGGCAGGACTCTGGAAACACCATATATTTT
CSARRQDSGNTIYF
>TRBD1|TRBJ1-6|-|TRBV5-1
TGCGCCAGCAGCTCCCGGGACAGGGGAACTTCACCCCTCCACTTT
CASSSRDRGTSPLHF
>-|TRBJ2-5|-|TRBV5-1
TGCGCCAGCCTACAAGGGAAACAAGAGACCCAGTACTTC
CASLQGKQETQYF
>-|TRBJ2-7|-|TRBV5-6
TGTGCCAGCAAAAACAGGGTCACTCCCGACTACGAGCAGTACTTC
CASKNRVTPDYEQYF
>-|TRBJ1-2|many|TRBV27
TGTGCCAGCAGTCCGACACAGGGTCTAGGCTATGGCTACACCTTC
CASSPTQGLGYGYTF
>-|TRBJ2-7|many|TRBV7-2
TGTGCCAGCAGCTTAGGCGGGCAGTTCTTCCACGAGCAGTACTTC
CASSLGGQFFHEQYF
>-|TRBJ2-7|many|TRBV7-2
TGTGCCAGCAGCTTATCACTAGTCTCGCAGTCCTACGAGCAGTACTTC
CASSLSLVSQSYEQYF
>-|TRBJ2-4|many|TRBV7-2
TGTGCCAGCAGCCCGAGGGCAATTCAGGGCATTCAGTACTTC
CASSPRAIQGIQYF
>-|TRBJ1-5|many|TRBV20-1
TGCAGTGCTAGAGATGGGGGCAGGAGTCTTTATAGCAATCAGCCCCAGCATTTT
CSARDGGRSLYSNQPQHF
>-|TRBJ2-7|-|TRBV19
TGTGCCACCGCGGCGGCAGGGGCGTCCTACGAGCAGTACTTC
CATAAAGASYEQYF
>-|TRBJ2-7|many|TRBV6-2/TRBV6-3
TGTGCCAGTCAAGTAACAGGGTGGAACGAGCAGTACTTC
CASQVTGWNEQYF
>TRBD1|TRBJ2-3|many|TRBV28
TGTGCCAGCAGTTTCCAGACCGGGACAGGGGCAGATACGCAGTATTTT
CASSFQTGTGADTQYF
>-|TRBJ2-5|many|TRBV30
TGTGCCTGGACTGGCCGCCAAGAGACCCAGTACTTC
CAWTGRQETQYF
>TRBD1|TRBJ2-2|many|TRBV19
TGTGCCAGTAGTATAACCGGACAGGGGGCCGGGGAGCTGTTTTTT
CASSITGQGAGELFF
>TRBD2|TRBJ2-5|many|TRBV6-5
TGTGCCAGCAGTTACACAACCGGGACTAGCGGGTTCACCCAGTACTTC
CASSYTTGTSGFTQYF